One T cell receptor beta chain is described in this entry. Its antigen is unidentified. Approximately 210 ng DNA, around 30,000 T cell genomes, went into each sorted-subset replicate PCR. Measured with immunoSEQ multiplex PCR; TCRdb has only the in-frame clones, and not every one. The data show roughly 2.1 million clones, approximately 94% seen once. Naive CD8 cells lacked CD45RO, underwent positive selection for CCR7 and left out terminally differentiated effector memory CD45RA+ cells. The study drew all its donors from Caucasian adults living in Nashville, Tennessee. This specimen belongs to a study of shared clonotypes between healthy human individuals. Study observations and caveats: When compared with the clonotypes that were shared by all four sorted-subset donors, the non-shared clonotypes turned out to have lower generation probabilities.

The sequenced material came from naive CD8+ T cells from PBMCs. The sequence was collected from a young man in good health. Some clones in this sample may be carry-over from other donors' samples.

CDR3 protein: CSVVPRGLAGYNNEQFF. The CDR3 bases are TGCAGCGTTGTGCCCAGGGGACTAGCGGGATATAACAATGAGCAGTTCTTC. This sequence joins TRBV29-1 and TRBJ2-1; 13 bases fit TRBD2. The CDR3 is 17 amino acids. With V trimmed by 4 bases and J by 5 bases, 11 bases remained unmatched. CDR1 SQVTM and CDR2 ANQGSEA come from the germline V gene.